The 7 T cell receptor beta chains listed next were all sequenced from one sample in a study of Ad26.COV2.S vaccination and SARS-CoV-2 variants. Treatment here: about 20 received Ad26.COV2.S at low or high dose, single or two shots; about 5 received placebo; per-sample allocation not given. Sampling took place 63 days after the first vaccine or placebo injection. Method: immunoSEQ multiplex PCR; TCRdb's copy keeps in-frame clones and lacks some. The table shows hundreds of thousands of clones, with around 87% occurring only once. The sequenced sample was peripheral blood, obtained in a trial of Ad26.COV2.S vaccine versus placebo. Source of these receptors: a person aged 18-65 years who received the Ad26.COV2.S COVID-19 vaccine or a placebo.

The V call is TRBV19, the J call TRBJ1-5, with no clear D. Germline V gives CDR1 LNHDA, CDR2 SQIVND (reference sequence). The CDR3 totals 17 residues. Trimming shortened V by 1 base and J by 0 bases, and 13 bases separated the two germline ends. This CDR3 is CASSIVEQTTSNQPQHF. DNA of the CDR3: TGTGCCAGTAGTATAGTAGAACAGACCACTAGCAATCAGCCCCAGCATTTT.

The chain joins TRBV7-2 to TRBJ1-5, with D hard to call. Trimming shortened V by 4 bases and J by 7 bases, and 11 bases separated the two germline ends. The V gene's germline CDR1 is SGHTA and CDR2 FQGNSA. There are 13 residues in the CDR3. This CDR3 reads CASSWGLGQPQHF. CDR3 nucleotides: TGTGCCAGCAGCTGGGGTCTGGGGCAGCCCCAGCATTTT. The full variable domain, with the rest looked up from reference TRBV7-2 and TRBJ1-5, is GAGVSQSPSNKVTEKGKDVELRCDPISGHTALYWYRQSLGQGLEFLIYFQGNSAPDKSGLPSDRFSAERTGGSVSTLTIQRTQQEDSAVYLCASSWGLGQPQHFGDGTRLSIL.

This chain connects TRBV6-5 to TRBJ2-1, with D uncertain. The CDR3 length is 12 residues. The ends were cut back, 6 bases at V and 7 bases at J, with 10 bases in the middle. Germline V gene data show CDR1 as MNHEY and CDR2 as SVGAGI. The CDR3, as DNA: TGTGCCAGCAGGGCCCCCGGGAATGAGCAGTTCTTC. Translation: CASRAPGNEQFF.

This chain uses TRBV19 with TRBJ1-1, with D perhaps TRBD1 (6 bases). This CDR3 has 15 residues. V gave up 4 bases and J gave up 2 bases, with 14 bases separating them. CDR1 is LNHDA and CDR2 is SQIVND in the germline V gene (reference sequence). CDR3 in amino acids: CASSTPGHINTEAFF. The CDR3 DNA is TGTGCCAGTAGTACTCCGGGACACATAAACACTGAAGCTTTCTTT.

This chain joins TRBV4-1 and TRBJ2-1; possibly TRBD2 for D (5 bases). Germline CDR1 is MGHRA and CDR2 is YSYEKL. Trimming removed 3 bases at V and 4 bases at J, with 19 bases between. The CDR3 contains 17 residues. CDR3 sequence: CASSQESGIASYNEQFF. CDR3 coding DNA: TGCGCCAGCAGCCAGGAATCCGGGATAGCCTCTTACAATGAGCAGTTCTTC.

This rearrangement joins TRBV28 to TRBJ1-1, with no clear D. The CDR3 runs to 14 residues. Trimming cost V 3 bases and J 1 base, with 9 bases left between them. CDR1 MDHEN and CDR2 SYDVKM come from the germline V gene. CDR3 protein: CASSLAARNTEAFF. CDR3 nucleotides: TGTGCCAGCAGTTTGGCAGCCCGGAACACTGAAGCTTTCTTT.

This rearrangement joins TRBV30 to TRBJ1-2; no firm D call. The ends were cut back, 1 base at V and 8 bases at J, with 20 bases in the middle. The CDR3 runs to 15 residues. Germline CDR1 is GTSNPN and CDR2 is SVGIG (reference sequence). The CDR3 nucleotides are TGTGCCTGGAGTGGACGGGGAAGGGAAGTCTGGGGCTACACCTTC. It yields the protein CAWSGRGREVWGYTF.